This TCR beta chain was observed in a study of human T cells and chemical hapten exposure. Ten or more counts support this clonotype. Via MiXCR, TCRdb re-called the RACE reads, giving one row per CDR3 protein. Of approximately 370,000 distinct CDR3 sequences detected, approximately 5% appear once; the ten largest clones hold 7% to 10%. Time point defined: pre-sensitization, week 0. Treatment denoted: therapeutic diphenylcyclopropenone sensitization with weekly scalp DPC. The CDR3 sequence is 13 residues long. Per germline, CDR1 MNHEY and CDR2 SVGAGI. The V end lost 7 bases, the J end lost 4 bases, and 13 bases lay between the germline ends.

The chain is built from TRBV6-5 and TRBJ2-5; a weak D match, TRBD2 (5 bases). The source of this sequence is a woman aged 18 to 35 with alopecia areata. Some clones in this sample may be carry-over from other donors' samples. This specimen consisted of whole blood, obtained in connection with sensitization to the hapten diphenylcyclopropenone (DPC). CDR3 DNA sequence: TGTGCCAGCACTCCGGCGGGCGGAGAGACCCAGTACTTC. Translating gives CASTPAGGETQYF.